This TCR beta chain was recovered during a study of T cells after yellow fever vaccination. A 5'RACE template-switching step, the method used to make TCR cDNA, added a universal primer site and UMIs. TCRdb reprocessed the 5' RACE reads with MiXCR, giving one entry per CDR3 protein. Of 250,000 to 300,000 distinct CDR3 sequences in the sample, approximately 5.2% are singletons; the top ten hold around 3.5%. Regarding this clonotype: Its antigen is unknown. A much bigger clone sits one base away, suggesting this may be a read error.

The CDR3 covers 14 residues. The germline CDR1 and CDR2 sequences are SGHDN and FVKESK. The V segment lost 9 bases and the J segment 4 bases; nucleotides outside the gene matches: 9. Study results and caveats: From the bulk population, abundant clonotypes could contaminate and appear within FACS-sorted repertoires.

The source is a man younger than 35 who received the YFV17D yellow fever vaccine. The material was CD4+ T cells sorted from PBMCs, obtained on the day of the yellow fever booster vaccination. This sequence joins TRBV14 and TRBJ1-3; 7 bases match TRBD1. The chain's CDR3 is CARTHTGVGNTIYF. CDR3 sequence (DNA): TGTGCCAGAACCCACACAGGGGTCGGAAACACCATATATTTT.